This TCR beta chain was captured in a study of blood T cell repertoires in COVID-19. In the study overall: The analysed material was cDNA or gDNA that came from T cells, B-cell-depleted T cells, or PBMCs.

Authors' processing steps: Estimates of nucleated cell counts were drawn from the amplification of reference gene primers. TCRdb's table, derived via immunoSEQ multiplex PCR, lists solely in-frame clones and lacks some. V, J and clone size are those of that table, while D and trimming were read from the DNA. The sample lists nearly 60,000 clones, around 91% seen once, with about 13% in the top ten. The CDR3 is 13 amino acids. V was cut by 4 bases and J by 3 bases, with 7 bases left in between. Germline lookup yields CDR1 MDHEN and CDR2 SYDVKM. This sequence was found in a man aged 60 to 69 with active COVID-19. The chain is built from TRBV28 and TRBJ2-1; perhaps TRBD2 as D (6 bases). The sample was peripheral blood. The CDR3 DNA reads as TGTGCCAGCAGTTGGACTAACTACAATGAGCAGTTCTTC. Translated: CASSWTNYNEQFF.